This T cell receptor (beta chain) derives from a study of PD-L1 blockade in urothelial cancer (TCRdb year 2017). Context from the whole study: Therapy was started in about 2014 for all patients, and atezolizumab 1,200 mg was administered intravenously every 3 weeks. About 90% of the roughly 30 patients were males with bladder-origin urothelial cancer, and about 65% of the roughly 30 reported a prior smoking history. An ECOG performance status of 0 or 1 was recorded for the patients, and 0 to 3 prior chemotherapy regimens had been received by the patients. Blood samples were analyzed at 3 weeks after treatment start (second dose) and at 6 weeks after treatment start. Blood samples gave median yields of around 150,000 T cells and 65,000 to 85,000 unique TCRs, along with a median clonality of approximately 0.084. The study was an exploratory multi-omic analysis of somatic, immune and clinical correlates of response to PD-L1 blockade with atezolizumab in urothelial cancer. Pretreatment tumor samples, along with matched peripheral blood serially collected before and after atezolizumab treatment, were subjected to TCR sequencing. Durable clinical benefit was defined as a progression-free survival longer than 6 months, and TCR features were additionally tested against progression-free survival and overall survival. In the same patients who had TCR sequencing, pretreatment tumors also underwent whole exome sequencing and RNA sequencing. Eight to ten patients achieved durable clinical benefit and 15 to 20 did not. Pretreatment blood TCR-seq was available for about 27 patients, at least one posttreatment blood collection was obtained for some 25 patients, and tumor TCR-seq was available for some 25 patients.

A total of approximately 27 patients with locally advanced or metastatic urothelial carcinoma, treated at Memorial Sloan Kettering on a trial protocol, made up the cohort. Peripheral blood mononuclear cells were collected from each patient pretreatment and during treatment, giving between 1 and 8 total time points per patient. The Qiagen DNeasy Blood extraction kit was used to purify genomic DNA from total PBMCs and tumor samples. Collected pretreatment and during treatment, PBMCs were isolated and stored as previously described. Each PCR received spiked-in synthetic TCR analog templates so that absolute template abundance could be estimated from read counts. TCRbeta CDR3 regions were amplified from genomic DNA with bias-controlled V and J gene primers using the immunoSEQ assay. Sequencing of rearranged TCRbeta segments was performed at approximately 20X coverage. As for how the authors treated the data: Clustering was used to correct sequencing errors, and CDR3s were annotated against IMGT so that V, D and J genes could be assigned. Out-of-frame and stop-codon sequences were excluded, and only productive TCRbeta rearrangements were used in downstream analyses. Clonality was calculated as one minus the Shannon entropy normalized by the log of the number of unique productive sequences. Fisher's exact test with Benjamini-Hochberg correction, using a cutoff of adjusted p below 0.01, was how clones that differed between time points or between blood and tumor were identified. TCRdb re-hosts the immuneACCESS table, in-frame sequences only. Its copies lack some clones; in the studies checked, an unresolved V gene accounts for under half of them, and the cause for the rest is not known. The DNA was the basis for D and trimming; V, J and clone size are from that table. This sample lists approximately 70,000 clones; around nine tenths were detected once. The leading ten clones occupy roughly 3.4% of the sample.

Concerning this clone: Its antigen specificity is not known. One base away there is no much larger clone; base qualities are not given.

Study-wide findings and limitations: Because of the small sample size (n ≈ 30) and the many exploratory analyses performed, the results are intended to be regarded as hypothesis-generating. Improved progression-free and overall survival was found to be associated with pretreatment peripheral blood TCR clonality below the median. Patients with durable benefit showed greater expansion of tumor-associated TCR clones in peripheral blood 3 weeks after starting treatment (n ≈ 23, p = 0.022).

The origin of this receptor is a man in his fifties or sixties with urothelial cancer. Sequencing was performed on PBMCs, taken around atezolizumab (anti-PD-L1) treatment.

The CDR3 sequence is CASTQVGRAGGAFF. DNA sequence: TGTGCCAGCACCCAAGTGGGTAGGGCCGGGGGAGCTTTCTTT. The chain was built from TRBV7-9 and TRBJ1-1, and possibly TRBD1, on 5 matching bases. CDR1 SEHNR and CDR2 FQNEAQ are derived from the germline V gene (reference sequence). Including cysteine and phenylalanine, the CDR3 has 14 amino acids. Only the CDR3 portion is preserved as DNA: 42 bases, with reading frame beginning at the first base. V is cut by 7 bases and J by 10 bases, and the space between the germline ends is 22 bases.